The entry that follows covers one T cell receptor (beta chain) sequence. Antigen: not known. Blood specimens came from baseline, cycle 4 day 1, and cycle 7 day 1. This table comes from immunoSEQ multiplex PCR, and its TCRdb copy is limited to in-frame clones, with some not included. The sample has tens of thousands of clones; 80% to 85% are singletons. The data derive from a study of OX40 agonist ivuxolimab in advanced cancers. Study context: While on treatment, patients had intravenous ivuxolimab at 0.01 to 10 mg/kg every 2 weeks. The study reported partial responses in three patients: one hepatocellular carcinoma, two cutaneous melanoma. The study's findings and limits: Low normalized T-cell clonal expansion also characterized some of the nonresponders.

Germline V CDR1 and CDR2: MNHEY, SVGAGI. The CDR3 length is 14 residues. Losses at the gene ends were 6 bases for V and 1 base for J; bases not matched to a gene: 1. Sequencing used CD4+ or CD8+ T cells sorted from blood, obtained in a trial of the OX40 agonist ivuxolimab. The chain combines TRBV6-5 with TRBJ2-7; TRBD2 agrees at 12 bases. The receptor was derived from an adult with an advanced solid tumor such as melanoma, head and neck, liver or kidney cancer. The CDR3 spells CASRGTSGSYEQYF. DNA of the CDR3: TGTGCCAGCAGAGGGACTAGCGGGTCCTACGAGCAGTACTTC.